This entry lists 9 T cell receptor beta chains sequenced from one sample in a study of blood T cell repertoires in COVID-19. Clones were read by immunoSEQ multiplex PCR, and TCRdb kept only the in-frame ones, dropping some. The sample holds 200,000 to 250,000 clones; roughly four fifths are singletons and the top ten take approximately 8%. Sequencing was carried out using peripheral blood. The receptors were gathered from a woman between 50 and 59 years old with active or convalescent COVID-19.

The chain uses TRBV5-1 and TRBJ2-1, with D perhaps matching TRBD2 (5 bases). V shed 0 bases and J shed 5 bases, with 9 bases lying between them. CDR3 length: 14 residues. CDR1 and CDR2 (germline): SGHRS, YFSETQ. CDR3 sequence: CASSLGWGDNEQFF. Here the CDR3 DNA reads TGCGCCAGCAGCTTGGGGTGGGGAGACAATGAGCAGTTCTTC.

The CDR3 bases are TGTGCCAGCAGTACAGGGTTTGGCTACACCTTC. Translating gives CASSTGFGYTF. J is TRBJ1-2 and V is TRBV6-5; TRBD1 might be the D (6 bases). V lost 5 bases, J lost 7 bases, and 8 bases lay in between. The CDR3 contains 11 residues. From germline, CDR1 is MNHEY and CDR2 SVGAGI.

This clone has just one count. The chain is built from TRBV14 and TRBJ2-7; D is perhaps TRBD1 (6 bases). The CDR3 has 14 amino acids. The germline V and J ends were trimmed by 3 bases and 3 bases, with 12 bases remaining between them. CDR1 is SGHDN and CDR2 is FVKESK in the germline V gene. The CDR3 loop is CASSHAGAYYEQYF. CDR3 nucleotide sequence: TGTGCCAGCAGCCACGCAGGGGCCTACTACGAGCAGTACTTC.

This clone was observed a few times. The sample carries other DNA sequences with the same CDR3. This rearrangement joins TRBV28 to TRBJ1-3, with TRBD1 identical over 8 bases. The germline V gene encodes CDR1 MDHEN and CDR2 SYDVKM. This CDR3 has 14 residues. V shed 3 bases and J 2 bases; nucleotides not matched to a gene: 0. The CDR3 DNA reads as TGTGCCAGCAGTTTGGACAGGGCTGGAAACACCATATATTTT. Translated: CASSLDRAGNTIYF.

This clone was counted a single time. The chain has TRBV7-2 and TRBJ1-6, with D perhaps matching TRBD1 (6 bases). Germline assignment: CDR1 SGHTA and CDR2 FQGNSA. V dropped 2 bases and J dropped 4 bases, with 9 bases sitting between them. This CDR3 has 15 residues. This CDR3 reads CASSLKGQYNSPLHF. The DNA for the CDR3 is TGTGCCAGCAGCTTAAAAGGACAGTATAATTCACCCCTCCACTTT.

J is TRBJ2-5 and V is TRBV3-1 (or the pseudogene TRBV3-2); 14 bases align to TRBD2. With V trimmed by 0 bases and J by 5 bases, 11 bases remained unmatched. The length of the CDR3 is 19 residues. Germline values: CDR1 LGHDT, CDR2 YNNKEL (reference sequence). The CDR3 nucleotides read TGTGCCAGCAGCCAAGATCTTGGGACTAGCGGGAGCCGGGGGGAGACCCAGTACTTC. Its protein is CASSQDLGTSGSRGETQYF.

This chain connects TRBV12-3 or TRBV12-4 to TRBJ1-1; weak D call: TRBD1 (5 bases). The V and J ends lost 7 bases and 7 bases respectively, with 13 bases between them. This CDR3 comprises 12 residues. The CDR3, as DNA: TGTGCCAGCATTCTCGGGAGGGGTGAAGCTTTCTTT. This codes for CASILGRGEAFF.

This rearrangement joins TRBV15 to TRBJ1-2, with TRBD1 matching 9 bases. The trim removed 4 bases at V and 3 bases at J, leaving 9 bases unmatched. CDR1 is LNHNV, CDR2 YYDKDF, per germline (reference sequence). The CDR3 length is 16 residues. The CDR3 region has the DNA TGTGCCACCAGCACCTATACAGGGGGCGCGGACTATGGCTACACCTTC. Its translation: CATSTYTGGADYGYTF.

This rearrangement joins TRBV18 to TRBJ1-3; possibly TRBD1 for D (6 bases). CDR1 and CDR2 (germline): KGHSH, LQKENI. The CDR3 contains 16 residues. V shed 3 bases and J shed 3 bases, with 15 bases lying between them. The CDR3 spells CASSPSREQGGNTIYF. The CDR3 DNA reads TGTGCCAGCTCACCGAGCCGGGAACAGGGTGGAAACACCATATATTTT.